This T cell receptor beta chain stems from a study of blood T cells in healthy people across ages. The overall study: In model experiments, template switching was able to capture about one barcoded beta molecule for every two T cells that were present.

Germline V CDR1 and CDR2: DFQATT, SNEGSKA (reference sequence). CDR3 size: 18 residues. V lost 0 bases and J 2 bases, leaving 20 bases between the germline ends. Together with a sample-barcoded 5' primer, a J-beta primer mix was included in a second PCR lasting about 6 to 11 cycles. TCRdb redid the calling of the 5' RACE reads with MiXCR, one entry per CDR3 protein. Here the sample spans some 1.5 million distinct CDR3 sequences, roughly two fifths being singletons. The gene calls are TRBV20-1 and TRBJ1-5, with D maybe TRBD1 (5 bases). The sequence derives from a woman aged 18-29 years in good health. What was sequenced was blood. In DNA, the CDR3 is TGCAGTGCTAGAGATCTCGCCTCTGGGGGTCTCGGCAATCAGCCCCAGCATTTT. Residues: CSARDLASGGLGNQPQHF.